The TCR beta chain described here comes from a study of T cell responses to AZD1222 COVID-19 vaccine. This clone appeared once. CDR3 length: 17 residues. Germline loops: CDR1 LGHNA, CDR2 YNFKEQ. Unmatched junction bases numbered 9, after V lost 3 bases and J lost 5 bases. Only in-frame clones appear in the TCRdb table, and some are missing; sequencing was by immunoSEQ multiplex PCR. The sample holds approximately 70,000 clones, around 83% seen once. The sequencing here drew on peripheral blood, taken on day 0 of AZD1222 vaccination. The J gene is TRBJ2-5, the V gene TRBV4-2, with 13 bases that match TRBD2. The sequence was collected from an adult in good health. Here the CDR3 DNA reads TGTGCCAGCAGCCATCAACTAGCGGGGGGGCCATGGGAGACCCAGTACTTC. It is translated as CASSHQLAGGPWETQYF.